This TCR beta chain originates from a study of cytomegalovirus exposure and HLA in healthy donors. Study results and caveats: Some TCR beta chains (164 of them) were listed as cytomegalovirus-associated. Subsequent analysis found a tendency for first-cohort TCR clusters to co-occur within the 100 to 150 validation repertoires. Under in vitro conditions, a few CMV-associated chains were confirmed as specific for CMV antigens.

Concerning this clone: Its antigen is unknown.

The assay was immunoSEQ multiplex PCR, and TCRdb's table has in-frame clones only and misses some. The sample consists of 110,000 or so clones, approximately 91% of them appearing once. V lost 0 bases and J lost 2; bases outside the gene matches: 1. Germline loops: CDR1 LGHNA, CDR2 YNFKEQ. The CDR3 contains 16 residues. The sequencing sample was made of PBMCs. This clonotype was obtained from a man aged 18-30 years in good health and CMV-seropositive. The gene calls are TRBV4-2 and TRBJ2-6; 7 bases line up with TRBD1. The CDR3 loop is CASSQDQGAGANVLTF. CDR3 nucleotides: TGTGCCAGCAGCCAAGATCAGGGGGCTGGGGCCAACGTCCTGACTTTC.